Listed here are 21 T cell receptor beta chains from one sample, sequenced in a study of blood T cells in healthy people across ages. Primers used in a second PCR of roughly 6 to 11 cycles were a sample-barcoded 5' primer and a J-beta primer mix. TCRdb processed the 5' RACE reads anew with MiXCR; each CDR3 protein has one entry. The sample carries about 970,000 distinct CDR3 sequences, roughly half recorded once. The sequencing sample was made of blood. These receptors all come from an older woman in good health.

This chain connects TRBV28 to TRBJ2-7; 7 bases map to TRBD2. CDR1 MDHEN and CDR2 SYDVKM come from the germline V gene. The trim removed 6 bases at V and 7 bases at J, leaving 9 bases unmatched. This CDR3 comprises 13 residues. The CDR3 bases are TGTGCCAGCAGACCCTTCTTGGGGGGGGAGCAGTACTTC. Translated: CASRPFLGGEQYF.

J is TRBJ1-6 and V is TRBV6-6; no reliable D call. Germline CDR1 MNHNY, CDR2 SVGAGI (reference sequence). Trimming took off 8 bases at V and 4 bases at J, with 12 bases between the two ends. This CDR3 has 14 residues. CDR3 residues: CASRTPPYNSPLHF. In nucleotides, the CDR3 is TGTGCCAGCCGGACCCCACCGTATAATTCACCCCTCCACTTT.

V usage is TRBV7-2 and J usage is TRBJ1-6, with D possibly TRBD1 on 5 matching bases. This CDR3 spans 16 amino acids. Germline V gene sequence: CDR1 SGHTA, CDR2 FQGNSA. The V end lost 5 bases, the J end lost 3 bases, and 14 bases lay between the germline ends. The CDR3 DNA reads TGTGCCAGCAGCGAGAGACAGCCAGACTATAATTCACCCCTCCACTTT. This gives the protein CASSERQPDYNSPLHF.

The rearrangement links TRBV15 to TRBJ2-7; 7 nucleotides match TRBD1. In germline, CDR1 is LNHNV, CDR2 YYDKDF (reference sequence). This CDR3 spans 15 amino acids. The V segment lost 1 base and the J segment 0 bases; nucleotides outside the gene matches: 3. The CDR3 bases are TGTGCCACCAGCAGAGTCGACAGGGTCTCCTACGAGCAGTACTTC. Translated: CATSRVDRVSYEQYF. The full variable domain, its missing parts supplied by reference TRBV15 and TRBJ2-7, is DAMVIQNPRYQVTQFGKPVTLSCSQTLNHNVMYWYQQKSSQAPKLLFHYYDKDFNNEADTPDNFQSRRPNTSFCFLDIRSPGLGDTAMYLCATSRVDRVSYEQYFGPGTRLTVT.

A few counts support this clonotype. The V and J genes are TRBV27 and TRBJ2-7, with TRBD1 matching over 12 bases. Per germline, CDR1 MNHEY and CDR2 SMNVEV (reference sequence). Losses at the gene ends were 4 bases for V and 7 bases for J; bases not matched to a gene: 11. The CDR3 is 16 amino acids. In DNA, the CDR3 is TGTGCCAGCAGTTACCTTGGGACAGGGGGCTCATGGGAGCAGTACTTC. Amino acids: CASSYLGTGGSWEQYF.

V usage is TRBV2 and J usage is TRBJ1-2; 9 nucleotides match TRBD1. Trimming took 6 bases from V and 0 from J; bases not matched to a gene: 5. CDR1 is SNHLY and CDR2 is FYNNEI in the germline V gene. CDR3 length: 15 residues. The CDR3 DNA sequence: TGTGCCAGCAGGGGACAGGGATTGGCTAACTATGGCTACACCTTC. Translating it yields CASRGQGLANYGYTF.

The J gene is TRBJ2-4, the V gene TRBV7-9; TRBD2 aligns across 7 bases. Germline V lookup: CDR1 SEHNR, CDR2 FQNEAQ (reference sequence). The CDR3 totals 16 residues. V shed 4 bases and J 0 bases; nucleotides not matched to a gene: 6. The CDR3 DNA sequence: TGTGCCAGCAGCTCACTCGGGGGGATAGCCAAAAACATTCAGTACTTC. Translation gives CASSSLGGIAKNIQYF.

There are a few counts of this clonotype. The CDR3 DNA follows: TGCAGTCCCCAACGGGACAACACCTACGAGCAGTACTTC. Amino acid sequence: CSPQRDNTYEQYF. This chain joins TRBV20-1 and TRBJ2-7; D perhaps matches TRBD1 (6 bases). V was trimmed by 8 bases and J by 2 bases, leaving 16 bases between them. The CDR3 sequence is 13 residues long. Germline CDR1 and CDR2: DFQATT and SNEGSKA (reference sequence).

The count of this clonotype is one. Here the CDR3 reads CASSLATGDSYEQYF. The DNA for the CDR3 is TGTGCCAGCAGCTTAGCGACGGGAGACTCCTACGAGCAGTACTTC. This chain joins TRBV7-6 and TRBJ2-7; tentatively, D is TRBD2 (6 bases). Deletions cut 0 bases from V and 0 bases from J, with 9 bases between. Looked up from germline, CDR1 is SGHVS and CDR2 is FNYEAQ. The CDR3 spans 15 residues.

The chain recombines TRBV7-2 with TRBJ1-4; TRBD1 matches at 8 bases. J was trimmed by 8 bases and V by 3 bases; bases with no gene match: 5. The CDR3 is made up of 14 amino acids. Per germline, CDR1 SGHTA and CDR2 FQGNSA. CDR3 bases: TGTGCCAGCAGCTTCGGGACAGGCGGCGAAAAACTGTTTTTT. Its translation is CASSFGTGGEKLFF.

The CDR3 is CSASKRRTTYEQYF. In DNA form, the CDR3 reads TGCAGTGCTAGTAAGCGAAGAACTACCTACGAGCAGTACTTC. The chain has TRBV20-1 and TRBJ2-4; D unresolved. The DNA end favors TRBJ2-7, so the J call may be wrong. This CDR3 region has 14 residues. The germline gives CDR1 DFQATT, CDR2 SNEGSKA (reference sequence).

This clonotype was seen a few times. The chain has TRBV7-9 and TRBJ2-4; 7 positions match TRBD1. The germline gives CDR1 SEHNR, CDR2 FQNEAQ (reference sequence). This CDR3 spans 15 amino acids. J lost 1 base, V lost 5 bases, and 5 bases had no gene match. The CDR3 coding sequence is TGTGCCAGCAGCCAGCCACAGGGGGCCAAAAACATTCAGTACTTC. Translating it yields CASSQPQGAKNIQYF.

This clonotype appeared a few times. This chain uses TRBV12-3 or TRBV12-4 with TRBJ1-2, with 8 bases identical to TRBD1. This CDR3 region has 13 residues. Losses at the gene ends were 6 bases for V and 4 bases for J; bases not matched to a gene: 4. The CDR3 loop is CASSRQGRYGYTF. The CDR3, as DNA: TGTGCCAGCAGCCGACAGGGGCGCTATGGCTACACCTTC.

This clonotype was seen repeatedly, ten times or more. The rearrangement links TRBV29-1 to TRBJ2-7, with 11 bases identical to TRBD1. Trimming at V came to 6 bases and at J to 3 bases, leaving 1 base not matched to a gene. The germline V gene has CDR1 SQVTM and CDR2 ANQGSEA. The CDR3 runs to 12 residues. The CDR3 sequence: CSVGTGGYEQYF. CDR3 in DNA: TGCAGCGTCGGGACAGGGGGCTACGAGCAGTACTTC.

V usage is TRBV29-1 and J usage is TRBJ2-1, with D possibly being TRBD1 or TRBD2 (5 bases each). Germline CDR1 SQVTM, CDR2 ANQGSEA. The length of the CDR3 is 16 residues. The V end lost 6 bases, the J end lost 5 bases, and 23 bases lay between the germline ends. The CDR3 loop is CSVGPPSQARHNEQFF. DNA of the CDR3: TGCAGCGTGGGACCTCCCAGTCAGGCTCGGCACAATGAGCAGTTCTTC.

This clonotype came up once. Here the CDR3 reads CASSRGLPDHGEQYF. The CDR3 DNA sequence: TGTGCCAGCTCACGGGGACTACCCGATCATGGCGAGCAGTACTTC. The rearrangement uses TRBV18 and TRBJ2-5, with TRBD2 identical over 7 bases. The end of the DNA aligns better with TRBJ2-7, so the J call may be wrong. The CDR3 length is 15 residues. CDR1 and CDR2 from the germline V gene are KGHSH and LQKENI.

The J gene is TRBJ2-5, the V gene TRBV4-1, with a weak D call TRBD1 (6 bases). Trimming pared 0 bases from V and 5 bases from J, leaving 13 bases between. CDR3 size: 15 residues. Germline-derived CDR1 and CDR2 are MGHRA and YSYEKL. Here the CDR3 DNA reads TGCGCCAGCAGCCAAGATTTCCCGAGGGGGGAGACCCAGTACTTC. Protein product: CASSQDFPRGETQYF.

This clonotype was counted only a few times. The V call is TRBV12-3 or TRBV12-4, the J call TRBJ2-3; D possibly corresponds to TRBD2 (5 bases). Trimming stripped 5 bases from V and 5 bases from J, with 20 bases between. This CDR3 is built from 16 residues. CDR3: CASSRTRDYWGDTQYF. DNA of the CDR3: TGTGCCAGCAGTCGTACTAGAGATTATTGGGGAGATACGCAGTATTTT.

This chain connects TRBV7-8 to TRBJ2-5, with D possibly matching TRBD1 (6 bases). Per the germline V gene, CDR1 is SGHVS and CDR2 is FQNEAQ. The CDR3 totals 15 residues. Trimming left V 5 bases short and J 1 base short, with 14 bases between. The CDR3 here is CASSPYGQTQETQYF. The CDR3 DNA is TGTGCCAGCAGCCCCTATGGACAGACCCAAGAGACCCAGTACTTC.

V usage is TRBV7-9 and J usage is TRBJ1-4, with 7 bases aligning to TRBD1. CDR1 and CDR2 (germline): SEHNR, FQNEAQ (reference sequence). This CDR3 contains 15 residues. V was clipped by 6 bases and J by 0 bases; unmatched bases: 4. In DNA form, the CDR3 reads TGTGCCAGCAGTCCCAGGGGGACAACTAATGAAAAACTGTTTTTT. Protein: CASSPRGTTNEKLFF.

This clonotype was seen a handful of times. This chain links TRBV29-1 with TRBJ2-1; possibly TRBD1 or TRBD2 for D (6 bases each). Trimming stripped 7 bases from V and 0 bases from J, with 16 bases between. Germline V gives CDR1 SQVTM, CDR2 ANQGSEA. The CDR3 contains 15 residues. CDR3 nucleotides: TGCAGCGCGGAGGGGGGCCTAAGCTCCTACAATGAGCAGTTCTTC. It yields the protein CSAEGGLSSYNEQFF.